The rows below give T cell receptor beta chains drawn from one sample of a study of shared clonotypes between healthy human individuals. Some clones are missing from TCRdb's copy, which holds only in-frame ones; the method was immunoSEQ multiplex PCR. The sample has 640,000 or so clones; approximately 79% are singletons. Sequenced input: memory CD4+ T cells sorted from blood. These TCRs come from a woman aged 30 to 39 in good health. CDR3s include the opening cysteine and the closing phenylalanine or tryptophan. D genes are given only for firm matches. Only part of the rows carry a size: once, few, many, or a class if the clone is expanded.

V	D	J	size	length	DNA	CDR3
TRBV6-6	TRBD2	TRBJ2-3	-	15	TGTGCCAGCAGACTAGCGGGAGGGCCGGGGGATACGCAGTATTTT	CASRLAGGPGDTQYF
TRBV28	-	TRBJ2-5	-	21	TGTGCCAGCAGCCACCTCGGGGGCCTTACCTTCGCGGGGGAAAATCAGGAAGACCAGTACTTC	CASSHLGGLTFAGENQEDQYF
TRBV5-4	TRBD2	TRBJ2-1	once	15	TGTGCCAGCAGCCGCTTAGCGGGAGCTTACAATGAGCAGTTCTTC	CASSRLAGAYNEQFF
TRBV9	-	TRBJ2-1	-	15	TGTGCCAGCAGCGTAGTGGTGGGAGTGGGCATTGAGCAGTTCTTC	CASSVVVGVGIEQFF
TRBV18	-	TRBJ1-1	-	15	TGTGCCAGCTCACCCCGGGACGGCGTGAACACTGAAGCTTTCTTT	CASSPRDGVNTEAFF
TRBV18	-	TRBJ1-1	-	16	TGTGCCAGCTCACCACAATCCGGGGATAGCAACACTGAAGCTTTCTTT	CASSPQSGDSNTEAFF
TRBV7-9	-	TRBJ2-7	once	13	TGTGCCAGCAGCTTACCGGCAGGGTACGAGCAGTACTTC	CASSLPAGYEQYF
TRBV6-6	-	TRBJ2-5	-	13	TGTGCCAGCGCTCGCAGGGATCAAGAGACCCAGTACTTC	CASARRDQETQYF
TRBV5-4	TRBD1	TRBJ2-3	-	15	TGTGCCAGCAGCCAGGACAGGGTGAGCACAGATACGCAGTATTTT	CASSQDRVSTDTQYF
TRBV6-5	TRBD1	TRBJ2-5	-	15	TGTGCCAGCAGTCCGGACAGGGGGCGACGAGAGACCCAGTACTTC	CASSPDRGRRETQYF
TRBV19	-	TRBJ2-1	-	13	TGTGCCAGTAGTACATTTCCCTACAATGAGCAGTTCTTC	CASSTFPYNEQFF
TRBV9	-	TRBJ1-1	many	13	TGTGCCAGCAGCGTAGGGACAACCGCTGAAGCTTTCTTT	CASSVGTTAEAFF
TRBV6-1	-	TRBJ2-7	-	20	TGTGCCAGCAGTGCGCTAAGTACAGGGTTTCCGAAGCGGAGCTCCTACGAGCAGTACTTC	CASSALSTGFPKRSSYEQYF
TRBV7-6	-	TRBJ2-7	-	12	TGTGCCAGCAGCTTAGTACAGTACGAGCAGTACTTC	CASSLVQYEQYF
TRBV2	-	TRBJ2-1	-	14	TGTGCCTCCCGGGGGCACTATAATTCCAATGAGCAGTTCTTC	CASRGHYNSNEQFF
TRBV4-2	-	TRBJ2-7	-	13	TGTGCCAGCAGCCAAGATATTTCCTACGAGCAGTACTTC	CASSQDISYEQYF
TRBV19	-	TRBJ2-3	-	15	TGTGCCAGTAAATTTCAGGCCCCGAGCACAGATACGCAGTATTTT	CASKFQAPSTDTQYF
TRBV4-1	-	TRBJ2-1	-	17	TGCGCCAGCAGCCAAGATAGGGACTCTTATGTTATGTATGAGCAGTTCTTC	CASSQDRDSYVMYEQFF
TRBV28	TRBD2	TRBJ2-1	-	17	TGTGCCAGCAGTACCCTCGTAGGAGCGGGAGCCAACAATGAGCAGTTCTTC	CASSTLVGAGANNEQFF
TRBV7-2	-	TRBJ2-7	-	15	TGTGCCAGCAGCTCCCAGGGAGGTCAAGGCTACGAGCAGTACTTC	CASSSQGGQGYEQYF
TRBV28	TRBD1	TRBJ2-1	-	12	TGTGCCAGCGGGACAGCAACCTCTCCGGCGTTCTTC	CASGTATSPAFF
TRBV2	-	TRBJ1-1	once	12	TGTGCCTCCTCCCGATCCCGGGGTGAAGCTTTCTTT	CASSRSRGEAFF
TRBV6-1	-	TRBJ2-7	many	15	TGTGCCAGCAGTGAGGGGGGAGCCGGGGCCTACGAGCAGTACTTC	CASSEGGAGAYEQYF
TRBV15	-	TRBJ2-7	-	14	TGTGCCACCAGCAAGATGTCGGGACCCCTCGAGCAGTACTTC	CATSKMSGPLEQYF
TRBV28	-	TRBJ1-1	-	15	TGTGCCAGCAGAACTATGACAGCGTTTTTAACTGAAGCTTTCTTT	CASRTMTAFLTEAFF
TRBV2	TRBD2	TRBJ2-1	many	16	TGTGCCAGCAGTGGGGTCTCTAGCGGGGCCTTCGATGAGCAGTTCTTC	CASSGVSSGAFDEQFF
TRBV2	-	TRBJ1-1	-	13	TGTGCCAGCAAGGCGGAGGTGAACACTGAAGCTTTCTTT	CASKAEVNTEAFF
TRBV5-6	-	TRBJ2-7	-	13	TGTGCCAGCAGCTTATCTTATTCCTACGAGCAGTACTTC	CASSLSYSYEQYF
TRBV28	-	TRBJ1-2	-	14	TGTGCCAGCGTAGGACCGATAGCTAACTATGGCTACACCTTC	CASVGPIANYGYTF
TRBV28	TRBD1	TRBJ1-4	-	13	TGTGCCAGCAGTGCGGACAGGGGTGAAAAACTGTTTTTT	CASSADRGEKLFF
TRBV2	TRBD1	TRBJ2-6	-	18	TGTGCCAGCATGTCACAGGGGACCCGTTACTCTGGGGCCAACGTCCTGACTTTC	CASMSQGTRYSGANVLTF
TRBV7-9	-	TRBJ1-1	-	13	TGTGCCAGCAGTTTCAGGAGGGACACTGAAGCTTTCTTT	CASSFRRDTEAFF
TRBV5-4	-	TRBJ2-1	-	13	TGTGCCAGCAGCTTGGCGGGAAACAATGAGCAGTTCTTC	CASSLAGNNEQFF
TRBV29-1	-	TRBJ2-7	few	14	TGCAGCGTTGAGCACCACGGGGCCCGAGGCGAGCAGTACTTC	CSVEHHGARGEQYF
TRBV9	-	TRBJ2-3	-	16	TGTGCCAGCAGCCTCCGCACTAGTGGGGCGACAGATACGCAGTATTTT	CASSLRTSGATDTQYF
TRBV5-1	-	TRBJ1-1	-	16	TGCGCCAGCAGCTTTGACGGGACTCAAAGGAGCGCTGAAGCTTTCTTT	CASSFDGTQRSAEAFF
TRBV19	TRBD1	TRBJ1-5	-	17	TGTGCCAGTAGTCTATACTCACCGGGACAGGGCGTGGTGCCCCAGCATTTT	CASSLYSPGQGVVPQHF
TRBV5-1	TRBD1	TRBJ1-4	-	16	TGCGCCAGCAGCCGGACAGGGTATTTGGCTAATGAAAAACTGTTTTTT	CASSRTGYLANEKLFF
TRBV18	TRBD1	TRBJ2-7	-	12	TGTGCCAGCTCACCGACAGGGGCCGAGCAGTACTTC	CASSPTGAEQYF
TRBV7-9	TRBD2	TRBJ2-3	-	15	TGTGCCAGCAGCTTACCAGCGGGAGTAGGTGATACGCAGTATTTT	CASSLPAGVGDTQYF
TRBV5-1	-	TRBJ1-4	-	16	TGCGCCAGCAGCTTGGGCCAAGACATTGCCAGGGAAAAACTGTTTTTT	CASSLGQDIAREKLFF
TRBV5-4	-	TRBJ2-5	-	12	TGTGCCAGCAGCTTGGCCGGTGCTACCCAGTACTTC	CASSLAGATQYF
TRBV7-3	TRBD2	TRBJ2-1	once	16	TGTGCCAGCAGCTCCCAAGCGGGAGTAACATACAATGAGCAGTTCTTC	CASSSQAGVTYNEQFF
TRBV5-1	TRBD2	TRBJ2-7	-	15	TGCGCCAGCAGCTTTAGCGGGAACCCCTCCTACGAGCAGTACTTC	CASSFSGNPSYEQYF
TRBV5-4	-	TRBJ1-2	few	13	TGTGCCAGCAGCTTCGACAGAAACTATGGCTACACCTTC	CASSFDRNYGYTF
TRBV29-1	-	TRBJ1-1	-	13	TGCAGCGTTGGGACAAGAGGGTTGAGTGAAGCTTTCTTT	CSVGTRGLSEAFF
TRBV29-1	-	TRBJ1-1	few	12	TGCAGCGTTGGGGGATGGAACACTGAAGCTTTCTTT	CSVGGWNTEAFF
TRBV7-2	TRBD2	TRBJ2-1	-	17	TGTGCCAGCAGCCTCCTTCGGCCTAGCGGGAGTAGGGATGAGCAGTTCTTC	CASSLLRPSGSRDEQFF
TRBV5-1	-	TRBJ1-1	-	13	TGCGCCAGCAGCTCCCGGGAGACTACGCCGGCTTTCTTT	CASSSRETTPAFF
TRBV30	TRBD2	TRBJ2-7	-	15	TGTGCCTGGAGTGTTGGACTAGCGGGATATGGCGAGCAGTACTTC	CAWSVGLAGYGEQYF